Shown below are 6 T cell receptor beta chains from a single sample sequenced in a study of cytomegalovirus exposure and HLA in healthy donors. Researchers ran the PCR with 60 Vbeta and 13 Jbeta primers. The method was immunoSEQ multiplex PCR; TCRdb's version includes in-frame clones alone and lacks a portion of them. The table has 120,000 or so clones, roughly 78% seen once. Sample: PBMCs. These receptors were collected from a man between 25 and 39 years old in good health and CMV-seropositive.

V gene TRBV25-1 combines with J gene TRBJ1-2; D call uncertain. V was cut by 4 bases and J by 8 bases, with 11 bases left in between. From germline, CDR1 is MGHDK and CDR2 SYGVNS. This CDR3 is built from 12 residues. The CDR3 DNA follows: TGTGCCAGCAGTGGTCACATGGGCGGCTACACCTTC. It specifies CASSGHMGGYTF.

This sequence joins TRBV10-3 and TRBJ1-5, with TRBD1 matching over 10 bases. V gave up 6 bases and J gave up 1 base; unmatched junction bases: 6. Germline CDR1 and CDR2: ENHRY and SYGVKD. The CDR3 covers 16 residues. The CDR3 DNA is TGTGCCATCAGCGCGGACAGGGGGGAAAGCAATCAGCCCCAGCATTTT. Protein sequence: CAISADRGESNQPQHF.

V usage is TRBV18 and J usage is TRBJ2-7, with D possibly being TRBD2 (5 bases). Germline CDR1 KGHSH, CDR2 LQKENI. V lost 1 base to trimming and J lost 5 bases, with 12 bases between them. The CDR3 is made up of 14 amino acids. The chain's CDR3 is CASSPREGFHEQYF. The CDR3 nucleotides are TGTGCCAGCTCACCACGAGAGGGTTTCCACGAGCAGTACTTC.

This sequence joins TRBV27 and TRBJ1-6, with 7 bases matching TRBD1. Germline CDR1 MNHEY, CDR2 SMNVEV (reference sequence). V lost 7 bases to trimming and J lost 13 bases; unmatched junction nucleotides: 16. The CDR3 loop spans 15 amino acids. The CDR3 DNA follows: TGTGCCAGCACCCATCGGACAGGTGTAACGTCGCCCCTCCACTTT. This codes for CASTHRTGVTSPLHF.

The chain links TRBV2 to TRBJ1-5, with 10 bases lining up with TRBD1. Unmatched junction bases numbered 9, after V lost 5 bases and J lost 5 bases. The CDR3 runs to 16 residues. Germline V gene lookup returns CDR1 SNHLY and CDR2 FYNNEI. CDR3 region: CASSSRQGALYQPQHF. As DNA, the CDR3 is TGTGCCAGCAGTTCGCGACAGGGGGCCCTGTATCAGCCCCAGCATTTT.

The chain is built from TRBV10-3 and TRBJ1-2, with D unclear. The germline V and J ends were trimmed by 2 bases and 7 bases, with 5 bases remaining between them. Per the germline V gene, CDR1 is ENHRY and CDR2 is SYGVKD. The CDR3 runs to 11 residues. CDR3 nucleotides: TGTGCCATCAGTGAGGACATTGGCTACACCTTC. This encodes CAISEDIGYTF.